This passage covers 24 T cell receptor beta chains from one sample sequenced in a study of OX40 agonist ivuxolimab in advanced cancers. Here immunoSEQ multiplex PCR was the method, and the copy in TCRdb shows in-frame clones only, minus some. The sample yields some 130,000 clones, 85% to 90% seen once. Specimen: CD4+ or CD8+ T cells sorted from blood, collected in a trial of the OX40 agonist ivuxolimab. These receptors all come from an adult with an advanced solid tumor such as melanoma, head and neck, liver or kidney cancer.

The chain carries TRBV18 and TRBJ2-2, with no clear D. CDR1 and CDR2 (germline): KGHSH, LQKENI. The V gene lost 2 bases and the J gene lost 4 bases, with 5 bases spanning the gap. CDR3 length: 13 amino acids. In DNA, the CDR3 is TGTGCCAGCTCACCAGGGGTCACCGGGGAGCTGTTTTTT. Amino acid sequence: CASSPGVTGELFF.

The rearrangement joins TRBV7-9 to TRBJ2-3; the match to TRBD2 covers 10 bases. Per germline, CDR1 SEHNR and CDR2 FQNEAQ (reference sequence). J gave up 2 bases and V 5 bases, and 7 bases lay outside the gene matches. This CDR3 spans 16 amino acids. The CDR3 loop is CASSRSSGGPTDTQYF. DNA of the CDR3: TGTGCCAGCAGCCGTAGTAGCGGGGGGCCCACAGATACGCAGTATTTT.

This clone was seen only a few times. Other DNA variants within this sample encode the same CDR3. This chain connects TRBV19 to TRBJ1-5, with 7 bases lining up with TRBD1. From germline, CDR1 is LNHDA and CDR2 SQIVND (reference sequence). The CDR3 spans 15 residues. J was trimmed by 3 bases and V by 3 bases; bases with no gene match: 5. The CDR3 DNA reads as TGTGCCAGTAGTATTGACAGGGAGCCCAATCAGCCCCAGCATTTT. Translated: CASSIDREPNQPQHF.

The rearrangement joins TRBV7-2 to TRBJ2-5; TRBD2 is a possible D gene (6 bases). Trimming removed 5 bases at V and 5 bases at J, with 12 bases between. Germline CDR1 is SGHTA and CDR2 is FQGNSA. The CDR3 is made up of 13 amino acids. DNA for the CDR3: TGTGCCAGCAGCCCGGGACTTCGGGAGACCCAGTACTTC. Protein product: CASSPGLRETQYF.

The chain employs TRBV16 and TRBJ1-5, with a weak D call TRBD1 (5 bases). The CDR3 contains 15 residues. In germline, CDR1 is KGHSY, CDR2 FQNENV. V gave up 0 bases and J gave up 7 bases, with 13 bases separating them. CDR3 protein: CASSQSGGVRQPQHF. Written as DNA, the CDR3 is TGTGCCAGCAGCCAATCTGGGGGGGTGCGGCAGCCCCAGCATTTT. Full variable domain (remainder filled in from reference TRBV16 and TRBJ1-5): GEEVAQTPKHLVRGEGQKAKLYCAPIKGHSYVFWYQQVLKNEFKFLISFQNENVFDETGMPKERFSAKCLPNSPCSLEIQATKLEDSAVYFCASSQSGGVRQPQHFGDGTRLSIL.

The gene calls are TRBV28 and TRBJ2-7; D may correspond to TRBD1 or TRBD2 (6 bases each). Germline values: CDR1 MDHEN, CDR2 SYDVKM. The CDR3 totals 16 residues. Trimming pared 5 bases from V and 3 bases from J, leaving 20 bases between. The chain's CDR3 is CASSTPAGHTYYEQYF. The CDR3 DNA is TGTGCCAGCAGTACCCCTGCGGGACACACGTACTACGAGCAGTACTTC.

This CDR3 reads CASSFGGVNVLTF. Written as DNA, the CDR3 is TGTGCCAGCAGCTTCGGCGGGGTTAACGTCCTGACTTTC. The V and J genes are TRBV7-2 and TRBJ2-6; TRBD2 is a possible D gene (6 bases). V gave up 3 bases and J gave up 10 bases, with 10 bases separating them. Germline V gene sequence: CDR1 SGHTA, CDR2 FQGNSA. The CDR3 length is 13 residues.

In DNA, the CDR3 is TGTGCCTGGGGAGGAGGGGCGCTTAGCACAGATACGCAGTATTTT. Translation: CAWGGGALSTDTQYF. The rearrangement uses TRBV30 and TRBJ2-3; TRBD2 might be the D (6 bases). There are 15 residues in the CDR3. Trimming pared 5 bases from V and 0 bases from J, leaving 15 bases between. Germline lookup yields CDR1 GTSNPN and CDR2 SVGIG (reference sequence).

This rearrangement joins TRBV7-7 to TRBJ2-3, with D maybe TRBD2 (5 bases). The CDR3 runs 16 residues. V dropped 3 bases and J dropped 0 bases, with 13 bases sitting between them. Germline CDR1 is SSHAT and CDR2 is FNYEAQ (reference sequence). The DNA of the CDR3 is TGTGCCAGCAGCTTTATCGTTGCGGGTAGCACAGATACGCAGTATTTT. Its protein product is CASSFIVAGSTDTQYF.

The chain joins TRBV5-8 to TRBJ2-3; no reliable D call. Germline V gene sequence: CDR1 SGHTS, CDR2 YDEGEE. The CDR3 extends over 13 amino acids. Trimming cost V 2 bases and J 4 bases, with 8 bases left between them. CDR3 residues: CASSFQVSDTQYF. CDR3 in DNA: TGTGCCAGCAGCTTCCAGGTTTCAGATACGCAGTATTTT.

This clone was seen only once. This rearrangement joins TRBV11-3 to TRBJ1-5; D unclear. This CDR3 has 16 residues. From germline, CDR1 is SGHNT and CDR2 YENEEA. The V end was cut by 1 base, the J end by 3 bases, with 13 bases between. CDR3 residues: CASSLVKRWYNQPQHF. The CDR3 DNA is TGTGCCAGCAGCTTAGTAAAAAGGTGGTACAATCAGCCCCAGCATTTT.

The chain joins TRBV5-1 to TRBJ2-3; 7 bases fit TRBD1. The trim removed 4 bases at V and 5 bases at J, leaving 13 bases unmatched. This CDR3 spans 16 amino acids. Germline V gene lookup returns CDR1 SGHRS and CDR2 YFSETQ. The CDR3, as DNA: TGCGCCAGCAGCAGGCAGGGGGTGCCTAATGGAGATACGCAGTATTTT. Translation: CASSRQGVPNGDTQYF.

The V call is TRBV7-8, the J call TRBJ1-4, with unresolved D. The germline V gene encodes CDR1 SGHVS and CDR2 FQNEAQ. The CDR3 is 15 residues long. Trimming took off 3 bases at V and 4 bases at J, with 12 bases between the two ends. Here the CDR3 reads CASSLRTVDNEKLFF. CDR3 nucleotide sequence: TGTGCCAGCAGCTTGAGGACCGTTGATAATGAAAAACTGTTTTTT.

This clone was observed once. As DNA, the CDR3 is TGTGCCAGTAGACCCAGACAGAGCAATCAGCCCCAGCATTTT. Amino acids: CASRPRQSNQPQHF. The gene calls are TRBV19 and TRBJ1-5; a weak D match, TRBD1 (5 bases). The CDR3 has 14 residues. Germline V gene lookup returns CDR1 LNHDA and CDR2 SQIVND (reference sequence). V lost 6 bases, J lost 1 base, and 10 bases lay in between.

The genes are TRBV19 and TRBJ2-3; D gene unclear. In germline, CDR1 is LNHDA, CDR2 SQIVND (reference sequence). V lost 3 bases and J 1 base, leaving 11 bases between the germline ends. This CDR3 is 15 amino acids long. CDR3 nucleotide sequence: TGTGCCAGTAGTATCGTGGATCGTCGCACAGATACGCAGTATTTT. Translating gives CASSIVDRRTDTQYF.

The chain employs TRBV6-1 and TRBJ1-1; D call uncertain. The germline CDR1 and CDR2 sequences are MNHNS and SASEGT. V was trimmed by 4 bases and J by 5 bases, leaving 11 bases between them. The CDR3 sequence is 13 residues long. The CDR3 region is CASSAGVETEAFF. CDR3 sequence (DNA): TGTGCCAGCAGTGCCGGGGTAGAAACTGAAGCTTTCTTT.

This clone showed up just a few times. The chain couples TRBV2 to TRBJ1-2, with D possibly matching TRBD1 (6 bases). This CDR3 is built from 13 residues. Trimming removed 4 bases from V and 8 bases from J, with 14 bases in between. Germline values: CDR1 SNHLY, CDR2 FYNNEI. CDR3 coding DNA: TGTGCCAGCAGTGGGCGGGGGGCGCGAGGCTACACCTTC. The encoded protein is CASSGRGARGYTF.

This clone was seen just once. The chain uses TRBV27 and TRBJ2-5; tentative D call: TRBD2 (5 bases). TRBJ2-7 matches the DNA end more closely, so the J call is doubtful. This CDR3 contains 13 residues. Germline loops: CDR1 MNHEY, CDR2 SMNVEV (reference sequence). CDR3 in amino acids: CASSFGLTYEQYF. The CDR3 nucleotides are TGTGCCAGCAGTTTCGGACTGACCTACGAGCAGTACTTC.

The chain links TRBV6-1 to TRBJ2-7; D is perhaps TRBD2 (5 bases). The ends were cut back, 6 bases at V and 2 bases at J, with 14 bases in the middle. The CDR3 contains 14 residues. The germline gives CDR1 MNHNS, CDR2 SASEGT. The CDR3 sequence is CASSGEGPTYEQYF. As DNA, the CDR3 is TGTGCCAGCAGCGGAGAGGGCCCCACCTACGAGCAGTACTTC.

This clone was seen a single time. V and J are TRBV15 and TRBJ2-5; perhaps D is TRBD1 or TRBD2 (6 bases each). The germline V gene encodes CDR1 LNHNV and CDR2 YYDKDF (reference sequence). V was cut by 3 bases and J by 5 bases, with 10 bases left in between. CDR3 length: 13 residues. CDR3: CATSSRRGETQYF. CDR3 DNA sequence: TGTGCCACCAGCAGCAGGAGGGGGGAGACCCAGTACTTC.

This clone was recorded only once. This chain links TRBV7-2 with TRBJ2-3, with D perhaps matching TRBD2 (6 bases). The length of the CDR3 is 15 residues. V was cut by 1 base and J by 5 bases, with 13 bases left in between. Germline V gives CDR1 SGHTA, CDR2 FQGNSA. The CDR3, as DNA: TGTGCCAGCAGCTTAGTCTCGGGGGACCTAGATACGCAGTATTTT. It specifies CASSLVSGDLDTQYF.

This clone came up once. The chain links TRBV5-5 to TRBJ2-3, with D perhaps assigned TRBD1 or TRBD2 (7 bases each). The CDR3 extends over 15 amino acids. The germline V gene has CDR1 SGHKS and CDR2 YYEKEE (reference sequence). Deletions cut 9 bases from V and 3 bases from J, with 20 bases between. The CDR3 DNA follows: TGTGCCAATAGCCTCCAGGGGGGGCAAACAGATACGCAGTATTTT. It yields the protein CANSLQGGQTDTQYF.

The chain uses TRBV28 and TRBJ2-5; 7 positions agree with TRBD1. V was pared by 5 bases and J by 9 bases, with 12 bases of the junction left unmatched. Germline CDR1 is MDHEN and CDR2 is SYDVKM. CDR3 size: 14 residues. The CDR3 sequence: CASSSRDSHLAQYF. CDR3 bases: TGTGCCAGCAGTAGCAGGGACAGCCATTTGGCCCAGTACTTC.

The rearrangement uses TRBV28 and TRBJ2-5, with D unclear. The CDR3 covers 13 residues. Germline loops: CDR1 MDHEN, CDR2 SYDVKM. Trimming cost V 4 bases and J 3 bases, with 9 bases left between them. The CDR3 DNA is TGTGCCAGCAGTTCCCCCGCAAAAGAGACCCAGTACTTC. This encodes CASSSPAKETQYF.